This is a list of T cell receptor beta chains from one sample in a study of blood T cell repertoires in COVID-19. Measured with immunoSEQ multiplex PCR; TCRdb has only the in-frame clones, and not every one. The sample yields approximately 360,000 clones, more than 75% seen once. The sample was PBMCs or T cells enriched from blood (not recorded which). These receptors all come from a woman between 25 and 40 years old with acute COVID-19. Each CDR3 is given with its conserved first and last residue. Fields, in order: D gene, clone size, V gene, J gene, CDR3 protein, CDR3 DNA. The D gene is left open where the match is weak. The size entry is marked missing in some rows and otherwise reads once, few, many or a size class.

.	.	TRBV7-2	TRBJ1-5	CASSPEAGNNQPQHF	TGTGCCAGCAGCCCCGAGGCGGGAAACAATCAGCCCCAGCATTTT
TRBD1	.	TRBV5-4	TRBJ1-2	CASSFGTGGVYGYTF	TGTGCCAGCAGCTTCGGGACAGGGGGCGTCTATGGCTACACCTTC
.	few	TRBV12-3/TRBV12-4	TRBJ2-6	CASSLSGANVLTF	TGTGCCAGCAGCCTCTCTGGGGCCAACGTCCTGACTTTC
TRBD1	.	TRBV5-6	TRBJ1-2	CASSGEDRPYGYTF	TGTGCCAGCAGCGGGGAGGACAGGCCGTATGGCTACACCTTC
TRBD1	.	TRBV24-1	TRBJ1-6	CATSDGTTGDSPLHF	TGTGCCACCAGTGATGGTACGACAGGGGATTCACCCCTCCACTTT
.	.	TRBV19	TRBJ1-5	CASSLTGSSNQPQHF	TGTGCCAGTAGTCTTACAGGGAGTAGCAATCAGCCCCAGCATTTT
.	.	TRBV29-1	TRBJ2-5	CSVDEGYETQYF	TGCAGCGTTGATGAGGGTTACGAGACCCAGTACTTC
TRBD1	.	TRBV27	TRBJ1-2	CASSFPGQGIYTF	TGTGCCAGCAGTTTTCCGGGACAGGGGATTTACACCTTC
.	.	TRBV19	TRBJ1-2	CASSIGGLSLEVNYGYTF	TGTGCCAGTAGTATAGGGGGACTTTCTCTTGAGGTAAACTATGGCTACACCTTC
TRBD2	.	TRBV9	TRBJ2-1	CASSVVPLAGAGEQFF	TGTGCCAGCAGCGTAGTTCCGCTAGCGGGGGCCGGGGAGCAGTTCTTC
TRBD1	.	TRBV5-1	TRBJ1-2	CASSRGQGVNYTF	TGCGCCAGCAGCCGGGGACAGGGTGTCAACTACACCTTC
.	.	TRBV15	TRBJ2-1	CATRVGGSYNEQFF	TGTGCCACCAGGGTCGGGGGCTCCTACAATGAGCAGTTCTTC
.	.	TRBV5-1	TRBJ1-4	CASSLGAGSNEKLFF	TGCGCCAGCAGCTTGGGGGCAGGGTCTAATGAAAAACTGTTTTTT
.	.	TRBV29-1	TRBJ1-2	CSVEEEVVSNYGYTF	TGCAGCGTTGAAGAGGAGGTGGTCAGCAACTATGGCTACACCTTC
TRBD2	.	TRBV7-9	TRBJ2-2	CASSLGLAGDFGELFF	TGTGCCAGCAGCTTAGGACTAGCGGGGGATTTCGGGGAGCTGTTTTTT
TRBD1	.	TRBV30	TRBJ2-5	CAWARTGEETQYF	TGTGCCTGGGCAAGGACAGGGGAAGAGACCCAGTACTTC
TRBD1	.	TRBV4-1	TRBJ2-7	CASSLSDRVFTEQYF	TGCGCCAGCAGCCTGTCAGACAGGGTTTTTACCGAGCAGTACTTC
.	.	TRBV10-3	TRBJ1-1	CAISAFQGLHLMGTEAFF	TGTGCCATCAGCGCTTTCCAGGGACTCCACCTAATGGGCACTGAAGCTTTCTTT
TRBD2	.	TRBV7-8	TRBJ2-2	CASSLARLAGGKSNTGELFF	TGTGCCAGCAGCTTAGCCCGACTAGCGGGGGGGAAATCGAACACCGGGGAGCTGTTTTTT
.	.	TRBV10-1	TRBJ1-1	CASTGHLNTEAFF	TGCGCCAGTACCGGACACTTGAACACTGAAGCTTTCTTT
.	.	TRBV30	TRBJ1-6	CACNRDKNIPLHF	TGTGCCTGCAACCGGGACAAAAATATCCCCCTCCACTTT
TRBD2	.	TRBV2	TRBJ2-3	CASSGLAGPLTDTQYF	TGTGCCAGCAGCGGATTAGCGGGACCCCTCACAGATACGCAGTATTTT
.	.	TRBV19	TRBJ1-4	CASRSGNEKLFF	TGTGCCAGTAGGTCGGGAAATGAAAAACTGTTTTTT
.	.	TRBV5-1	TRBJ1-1	CASSRRIGGPEAFF	TGCGCCAGCAGTCGAAGAATCGGGGGACCTGAAGCTTTCTTT
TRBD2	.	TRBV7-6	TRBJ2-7	CASSSDLLAGAPQQYF	TGTGCCAGCAGCTCTGATTTACTAGCGGGGGCCCCACAACAGTACTTC
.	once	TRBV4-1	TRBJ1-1	CASSHVTVGILTEAFF	TGCGCCAGCAGCCATGTCACGGTGGGCATTCTGACTGAAGCTTTCTTT
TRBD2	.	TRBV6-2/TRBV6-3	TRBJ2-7	CASSFRTSGISYEQYF	TGTGCCAGCAGTTTTCGGACTAGCGGGATATCCTACGAGCAGTACTTC
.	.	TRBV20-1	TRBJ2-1	CSSSRGNEQFF	TGCAGTAGCAGTCGGGGCAATGAGCAGTTCTTC
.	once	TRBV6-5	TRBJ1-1	CASSYSRDTYTEAFF	TGTGCCAGCAGTTACTCGAGGGACACTTACACTGAAGCTTTCTTT
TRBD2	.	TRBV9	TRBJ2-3	CASSLDRTSPAQYF	TGTGCCAGCAGCCTTGACAGGACTAGCCCCGCGCAGTATTTT
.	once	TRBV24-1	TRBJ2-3	CATSDYEGGTDTQYF	TGTGCCACCAGTGATTATGAAGGGGGTACAGATACGCAGTATTTT
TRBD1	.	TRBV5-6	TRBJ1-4	CASSLGAGTGVEKLFF	TGTGCCAGCAGCTTGGGGGCCGGGACAGGGGTTGAAAAACTGTTTTTT
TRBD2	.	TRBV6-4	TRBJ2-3	CASSDVAGGSTDTQYF	TGTGCCAGCAGTGACGTGGCGGGGGGTAGCACAGATACGCAGTATTTT
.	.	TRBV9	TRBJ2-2	CASNGNTGELFF	TGTGCCAGCAACGGGAACACCGGGGAGCTGTTTTTT
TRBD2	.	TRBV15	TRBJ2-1	CATSRFPGGGSYNEQFF	TGTGCCACCAGCAGATTCCCGGGGGGGGGCTCCTACAATGAGCAGTTCTTC
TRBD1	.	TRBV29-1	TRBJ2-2	CSVGTGANTGELFF	TGCAGCGTGGGGACAGGAGCGAACACCGGGGAGCTGTTTTTT
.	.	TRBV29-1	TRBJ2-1	CSVWDTAYNEQFF	TGCAGCGTCTGGGACACCGCCTACAATGAGCAGTTCTTC
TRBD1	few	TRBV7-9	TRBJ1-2	CASSLDEGQAYGYTF	TGTGCCAGCAGCTTAGACGAGGGACAGGCCTATGGCTACACCTTC
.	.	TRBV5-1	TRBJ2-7	CASSLVGGISYEQYF	TGCGCCAGCAGCTTGGTTGGAGGGATCTCCTACGAGCAGTACTTC
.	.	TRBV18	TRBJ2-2	CASSLRQGNTGELFF	TGTGCCAGCTCACTCCGGCAGGGGAACACCGGGGAGCTGTTTTTT
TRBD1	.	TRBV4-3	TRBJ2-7	CASSQEQGAYEQYF	TGCGCCAGCAGCCAAGAGCAGGGGGCTTACGAGCAGTACTTC
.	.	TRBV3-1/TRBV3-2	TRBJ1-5	CASSQDPGGGNQPQHF	TGTGCCAGCAGCCAAGATCCGGGGGGGGGCAATCAGCCCCAGCATTTT
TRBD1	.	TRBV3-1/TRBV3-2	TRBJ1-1	CASSPPRTWDSQIEAFF	TGTGCCAGCAGCCCTCCTAGGACTTGGGACAGCCAGATTGAAGCTTTCTTT
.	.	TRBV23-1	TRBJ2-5	CASSPQAEGQETQYF	TGCGCCAGCAGTCCGCAGGCGGAGGGTCAAGAGACCCAGTACTTC
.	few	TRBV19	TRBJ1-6	CASSSRTGNSPLHF	TGTGCCAGTAGTAGTAGAACTGGTAATTCACCCCTCCACTTT
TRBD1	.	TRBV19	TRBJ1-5	CASSGTGDQPQHF	TGTGCCAGTAGTGGGACAGGGGATCAGCCCCAGCATTTT
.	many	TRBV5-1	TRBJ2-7	CASSPGAPRGEQYF	TGCGCCAGCAGCCCGGGGGCCCCCAGGGGGGAGCAGTACTTC
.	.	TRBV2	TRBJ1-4	CASSEKTAGEKLFF	TGTGCCAGCAGTGAAAAGACAGCTGGTGAAAAACTGTTTTTT
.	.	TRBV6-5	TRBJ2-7	CASSGQKVPAYEQYF	TGTGCCAGCAGCGGACAGAAGGTCCCCGCTTACGAGCAGTACTTC